This T cell receptor (beta chain) was obtained from a study of blood T cell repertoires in COVID-19. Overall study context: Samples taken during acute and convalescent COVID-19 were collected in the United States, Italy and Spain. T cells, B-cell-depleted T cells, or PBMCs provided the cDNA or gDNA that served as material.

Libraries were prepared by immunoSEQ multiplex PCR; TCRdb keeps only in-frame clonotypes and omits some of them. The sample has about 220,000 clones, 83% seen once. The sequence was collected from a middle-aged woman with active or convalescent COVID-19. The material sequenced was peripheral blood.

The CDR3 sequence: CATSDSTVYEQYF. The CDR3 bases are TGTGCCACCAGTGATTCGACAGTCTACGAGCAGTACTTC. The chain links TRBV24-1 to TRBJ2-7; TRBD1 might be the D (5 bases). This CDR3 is 13 amino acids long. The V gene's germline CDR1 is KGHDR and CDR2 SFDVKD. The V and J ends lost 2 bases and 3 bases respectively, with 7 bases between them.